One T cell receptor (beta chain) is described in this entry. Its antigen is unknown. Profiled with immunoSEQ multiplex PCR; TCRdb holds only in-frame clones, not every one. The table includes over 950,000 clones, approximately 80% detected once. The data stem from a study of shared clonotypes between healthy human individuals. Whole-study findings and limits: Rarefaction analysis demonstrated incomplete sorted-subset sequencing notwithstanding large depth. Having only a few donors restricted how much genetic and exposure-history diversity was captured.

This CDR3 is built from 14 residues. V shed 0 bases and J shed 11 bases, with 17 bases lying between them. Germline V lookup: CDR1 SGHNT, CDR2 YYREEE (reference sequence). The chain recombines TRBV5-4 with TRBJ1-1, with D perhaps matching TRBD1 (5 bases). The receptor comes from a man younger than 30 in good health. Some clones in this sample may be carry-over from other donors' samples. Specimen: memory CD4+ T cells from PBMCs. Documented subset: CD45RA-negative fraction. The DNA for the CDR3 is TGTGCCAGCAGCTTGGCGGGTGGCGACAGCGGGGCTTTCTTT. It encodes CASSLAGGDSGAFF.